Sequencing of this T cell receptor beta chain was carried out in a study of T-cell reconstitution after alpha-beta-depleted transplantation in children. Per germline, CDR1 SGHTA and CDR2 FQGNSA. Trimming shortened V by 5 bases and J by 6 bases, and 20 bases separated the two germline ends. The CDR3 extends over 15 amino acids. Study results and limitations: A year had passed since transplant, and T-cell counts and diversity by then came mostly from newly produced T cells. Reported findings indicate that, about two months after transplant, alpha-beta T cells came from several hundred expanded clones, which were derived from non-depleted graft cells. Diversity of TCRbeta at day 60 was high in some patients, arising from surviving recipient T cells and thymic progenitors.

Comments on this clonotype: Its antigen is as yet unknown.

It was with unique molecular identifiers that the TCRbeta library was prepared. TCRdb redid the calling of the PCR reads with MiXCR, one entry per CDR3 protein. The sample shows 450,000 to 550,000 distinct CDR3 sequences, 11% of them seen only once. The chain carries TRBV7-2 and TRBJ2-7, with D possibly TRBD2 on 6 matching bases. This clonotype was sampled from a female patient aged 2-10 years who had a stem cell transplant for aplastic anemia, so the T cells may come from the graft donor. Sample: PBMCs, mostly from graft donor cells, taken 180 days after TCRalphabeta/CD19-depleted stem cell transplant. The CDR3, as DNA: TGTGCCAGCAGCCCAGACGGTTGGGGGGTCTTCGAGCAGTACTTC. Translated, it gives CASSPDGWGVFEQYF.